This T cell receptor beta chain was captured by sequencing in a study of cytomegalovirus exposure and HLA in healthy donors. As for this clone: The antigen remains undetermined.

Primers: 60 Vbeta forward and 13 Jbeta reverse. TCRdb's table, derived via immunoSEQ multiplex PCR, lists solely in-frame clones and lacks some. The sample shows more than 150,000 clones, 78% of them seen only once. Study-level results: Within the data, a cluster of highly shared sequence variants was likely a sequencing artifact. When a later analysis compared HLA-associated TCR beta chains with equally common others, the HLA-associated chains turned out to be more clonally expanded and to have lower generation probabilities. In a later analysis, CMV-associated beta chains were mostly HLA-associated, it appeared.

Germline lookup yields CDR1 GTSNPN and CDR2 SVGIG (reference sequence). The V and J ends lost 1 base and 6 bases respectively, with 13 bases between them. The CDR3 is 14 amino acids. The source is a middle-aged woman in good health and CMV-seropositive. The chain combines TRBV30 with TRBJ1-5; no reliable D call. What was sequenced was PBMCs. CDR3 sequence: CAWSAPIGLQPQHF. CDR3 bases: TGTGCCTGGAGTGCACCAATTGGGCTTCAGCCCCAGCATTTT.